This passage covers 14 T cell receptor beta chains from one sample sequenced in a study of response to subunit inactivated influenza vaccine. TCRdb passed the RT-PCR reads through MiXCR, listing each CDR3 protein once. This table has 650,000 to 800,000 distinct CDR3 sequences, 14% appearing once. This specimen was PBMCs from blood, taken roughly 2 weeks before vaccination. The receptors were gathered from a man in his fifties who received an inactivated influenza vaccine.

This clonotype was counted once. With a much larger clone just one base away, this may be a read error. Written as DNA, the CDR3 is TGTGCCGGCAGCCTTTACACTGAAGCTTTCTTT. Protein: CAGSLYTEAFF. The rearrangement links TRBV25-1 to TRBJ1-1; D not resolved. The CDR3 loop spans 11 amino acids. CDR1 is MGHDK, CDR2 SYGVNS, per germline.

As concerns this clonotype: Since a much larger clone is just one base distant, this may be a read error. The chain joins TRBV20-1 to TRBJ2-3; D is possibly TRBD1 or TRBD2 (5 bases each). Germline V CDR1 and CDR2: DFQATT, SNEGSKA (reference sequence). The CDR3 contains 14 residues. CDR3 protein: CSATGTPSPDTQSF. DNA of the CDR3: TGCAGTGCTACCGGGACCCCAAGTCCAGATACGCAGTCTTTT.

V is TRBV11-2 and J is TRBJ2-5, with D perhaps TRBD1 or TRBD2 (5 bases each). The V gene lost 5 bases and the J gene lost 5 bases, with 21 bases spanning the gap. CDR1 is SGHAT, CDR2 FQNNGV, per germline. This CDR3 is built from 16 residues. CDR3 bases: TGTGCCAGCAGCATCTCGGCCGGGACCCCCGGGGAGACCCAGTACTTC. It is translated as CASSISAGTPGETQYF.

This clonotype has at least ten counts. The rearrangement uses TRBV11-3 and TRBJ2-5; tentatively, D is TRBD1 or TRBD2 (5 bases each). CDR3 length equals 14 residues. V lost 5 bases and J 4 bases, leaving 14 bases between the germline ends. Germline CDR1 reads SGHNT; CDR2 reads YENEEA. DNA of the CDR3: TGTGCCAGCAGCCCCGGGACGGGCGGAGAGACCCAGTACTTC. As protein: CASSPGTGGETQYF.

This clonotype was found a few times. This rearrangement joins TRBV6-5 to TRBJ2-7; D might be TRBD2 (6 bases). There are 14 residues in the CDR3. CDR1 is MNHEY, CDR2 SVGAGI, per germline. The V end was cut by 0 bases, the J end by 5 bases, with 11 bases between. For the CDR3, the DNA is TGTGCCAGCAGTTACTCCACTAGCCCCCACGAGCAGTACTTC. It encodes CASSYSTSPHEQYF.

The V gene is TRBV18, the J gene TRBJ2-2; D gene ambiguous. The CDR3 runs 15 residues. CDR1 KGHSH and CDR2 LQKENI come from the germline V gene. V lost 2 bases and J lost 0, with 7 bases in between. CDR3 residues: CASSPTTANTGELFF. The CDR3 region has the DNA TGTGCCAGCTCACCAACGACCGCGAACACCGGGGAGCTGTTTTTT.

This clonotype has only a few counts. The CDR3 DNA follows: TGTGCCATCACAGCAGATAGGGGCTGGGAGCAGTTCTTC. It specifies CAITADRGWEQFF. V gene TRBV10-3 combines with J gene TRBJ2-1, with D perhaps TRBD1 (5 bases). V shed 7 bases and J shed 10 bases, with 17 bases lying between them. The CDR3 consists of 13 residues. Germline V gene sequence: CDR1 ENHRY, CDR2 SYGVKD.

This clonotype was seen repeatedly, ten times or more. The V gene is TRBV7-2, the J gene TRBJ2-3; 7 nucleotides line up with TRBD2. CDR3 length: 17 residues. V shed 0 bases, J shed 2 bases, and the junction held 8 bases outside the gene matches. CDR1 SGHTA and CDR2 FQGNSA come from the germline V gene. Written as DNA, the CDR3 is TGTGCCAGCAGCTTAGCGCACGGGAGGACCCTCACAGATACGCAGTATTTT. This translates into CASSLAHGRTLTDTQYF.

This chain joins TRBV6-2 or TRBV6-3 and TRBJ2-7, with a possible D match to TRBD1 (6 bases). The CDR3 loop spans 15 amino acids. The V gene's germline CDR1 is MNHEY and CDR2 SVGEGT. V was pared by 3 bases and J by 2 bases, with 14 bases between. DNA of the CDR3: TGTGCCAGCAGTTATACGGCAGGGGACGCCTACGAGCAGTACTTC. It is translated as CASSYTAGDAYEQYF.

CDR3 residues: CASRIQGSSYNEQFF. The CDR3 DNA reads TGCGCCAGCAGGATACAGGGTAGCTCCTACAATGAGCAGTTCTTC. The chain couples TRBV5-1 to TRBJ2-1, with D possibly TRBD1 on 6 matching bases. The CDR3 has 15 amino acids. The germline V gene encodes CDR1 SGHRS and CDR2 YFSETQ. V was clipped by 5 bases and J by 0 bases, with 12 bases between them.

This clonotype appeared many times. The chain carries TRBV2 and TRBJ2-5; no firm D call. The CDR3 consists of 12 residues. Trimming pared 7 bases from V and 2 bases from J, leaving 8 bases between. The germline gives CDR1 SNHLY, CDR2 FYNNEI. This chain's CDR3 is CASIRAQETQYF. The CDR3 DNA sequence: TGTGCCAGCATAAGGGCTCAAGAGACCCAGTACTTC.

This clonotype was seen only a few times. The rearrangement joins TRBV6-2 or TRBV6-3 to TRBJ1-1; D gene unclear. V lost 2 bases and J 3 bases, leaving 16 bases between the germline ends. CDR3 length: 16 amino acids. Germline V CDR1 and CDR2: MNHEY, SVGEGT. CDR3 in DNA: TGTGCCAGCAGTTACCGCCGACCCCCGCCCTACACTGAAGCTTTCTTT. It yields the protein CASSYRRPPPYTEAFF.

There are a few counts of this clonotype. This sequence joins TRBV11-2 and TRBJ1-5; 7 bases align to TRBD1. CDR1 and CDR2 (germline): SGHAT, FQNNGV. The CDR3 consists of 15 residues. Trimming took 5 bases from V and 5 from J; bases not matched to a gene: 9. CDR3: CASSTAPGGDQPQHF. The CDR3 coding sequence is TGTGCCAGCAGCACCGCCCCAGGGGGGGATCAGCCCCAGCATTTT.

There are a few counts of this clonotype. This chain uses TRBV5-1 with TRBJ2-1; the match to TRBD1 covers 9 bases. The ends lost 4 bases at V and 4 bases at J; junction bases unmatched: 9. The CDR3 covers 16 residues. Germline assignment: CDR1 SGHRS and CDR2 YFSETQ. The CDR3 DNA follows: TGCGCCAGCAGCCTCCCAACCGGGACAGGGTACAATGAGCAGTTCTTC. Translated, it gives CASSLPTGTGYNEQFF.